This entry describes one T cell receptor (beta chain). This specimen comes from a study of T-cell reconstitution after alpha-beta-depleted transplantation in children. The TCRbeta library was prepared with unique molecular identifiers. TCRdb fed the PCR reads into MiXCR, producing one record per CDR3 protein. The sample includes 250,000 or so distinct CDR3 sequences, roughly a quarter of them seen just once. This receptor was identified in a female patient aged 2 to 10 who had a stem cell transplant for congenital amegakaryocytic thrombocytopenia, so the T cells may come from the graft donor. The sequencing here drew on PBMCs, mostly from graft donor cells, taken 360 days after TCRalphabeta/CD19-depleted stem cell transplant.

The CDR3 DNA is TGCGCCAGCAGCCAACAACCAGGGACTACGGAGGGCTACACCTTC. This translates into CASSQQPGTTEGYTF. V gene TRBV4-1 combines with J gene TRBJ1-2; D is perhaps TRBD1 (5 bases). CDR1 MGHRA and CDR2 YSYEKL come from the germline V gene. Between the trimmed V and J ends, which lost 2 bases and 8 bases, there was a span of 18 bases. The CDR3 contains 15 residues.